This entry describes one T cell receptor (beta chain). Its antigen remains unknown. The immunoSEQ assay was version 4, run in survey mode. Assay used: immunoSEQ multiplex PCR; TCRdb lists only in-frame clones, some missing. The repertoire holds some 30,000 clones, with over 65% as singletons. The data belong to a study of persistence of HIV-infected CD4 T cells. V dropped 5 bases and J dropped 5 bases, with 17 bases sitting between them. The CDR3 totals 15 residues. Germline CDR1 MNHEY, CDR2 SVGAGI. The stimulus was lysate of CMV-infected fibroblasts, approximately 9.7 ug/mL. Memory cells lacking CD40L and CD69 with high CD45RO were sorted.

The receptor comes from an adult woman with HIV who was CMV-seropositive. The gene calls are TRBV6-5 and TRBJ2-3; D is perhaps TRBD1 (7 bases). The sequencing used CD4+ T cells sorted from PBMCs after roughly 18-hour stimulation, collected from a patient who received antiretroviral therapy. The CDR3 protein is CASSPQGGPQDTQYF. CDR3 in DNA: TGTGCCAGCAGTCCGCAGGGGGGTCCCCAAGATACGCAGTATTTT.